This is a list of T cell receptor beta chains from one sample in a study of blood T cell repertoires in COVID-19. The protocol was immunoSEQ multiplex PCR, while the TCRdb copy is restricted to in-frame clones and leaves out a portion. This table has 130,000 or so clones, more than 75% appearing once. What was sequenced was peripheral blood. The receptors were gathered from a man in his 70s with active COVID-19. The CDR3 runs from the conserved cysteine through the conserved F or W. A D gene is named only where the DNA matches it firmly. Where a row states a size, it is once, few, many or the class of an expanded clone; other rows omit it.

clone_size,v_call,d_call,j_call,cdr3_nt,cdr3_aa
-,TRBV2,-,TRBJ2-7,TGTGCCAGCAGCCTAGGCTACGAGCAGTACTTC,CASSLGYEQYF
-,TRBV25-1,TRBD1,TRBJ1-4,TGTGCCAGCAGTGCGGGACAGGGAGTAGAAAAACTGTTTTTT,CASSAGQGVEKLFF
-,TRBV9,TRBD1,TRBJ1-4,TGTGCCAGCAGCGTAGGAGGACAGGGTAATGAAAAACTGTTTTTT,CASSVGGQGNEKLFF
-,TRBV7-4,TRBD1,TRBJ1-5,TGTGCCAGCAGCTCCGGGACAGCGAATCAGCCCCAGCATTTT,CASSSGTANQPQHF
-,TRBV29-1,-,TRBJ1-1,TGCAGCGTTGGTGATACAAACACTGAAGCTTTCTTT,CSVGDTNTEAFF
-,TRBV19,TRBD2,TRBJ2-7,TGTGCCAGTCAGATAGCGGGAGGTAACTACGAGCAGTACTTC,CASQIAGGNYEQYF
-,TRBV4-3,TRBD2,TRBJ2-2,TGCGCCAGCAGCCAAGAGGAACTAGCGGGGGCCTACACCGGGGAGCTGTTTTTT,CASSQEELAGAYTGELFF
few,TRBV5-6,-,TRBJ2-1,TGTGCCAGCAGCTTACGGGGGAGGCACTACAATGAGCAGTTCTTC,CASSLRGRHYNEQFF
-,TRBV27,-,TRBJ2-3,TGTGCCAGCAGTTTATCTCGAGGAATTGGGTCAGATACGCAGTATTTT,CASSLSRGIGSDTQYF
-,TRBV28,TRBD1,TRBJ2-7,TGTGCCAGCAGTTCACTACAGGGGGTAGGCGCCTACGAGCAGTACTTC,CASSSLQGVGAYEQYF
-,TRBV7-9,-,TRBJ1-4,TGTGCCAGCAGATTAGGGGACTTGAGGAATGAAAAACTGTTTTTT,CASRLGDLRNEKLFF
few,TRBV14,TRBD2,TRBJ2-4,TGTGCCAGCAGCCAAGCTACTAGCGGGAGGGCCAGAGCCAAAAACATTCAGTACTTC,CASSQATSGRARAKNIQYF
-,TRBV3-1/TRBV3-2,-,TRBJ1-2,TGTGCCAGCAGCCAAGAATATAGGGAGGATGGCTACACCTTC,CASSQEYREDGYTF
-,TRBV6-5,TRBD2,TRBJ2-1,TGTGCCAGTGGGCGGACTAGCGGGAATGAGCAGTTCTTC,CASGRTSGNEQFF
-,TRBV3-1/TRBV3-2,TRBD1,TRBJ1-4,TGTGCCAGCAGCCGACGGACAGGAGGTGAAAAACTGTTTTTT,CASSRRTGGEKLFF
-,TRBV27,-,TRBJ2-7,TGTGCCAGCAGTCCAAGGGGGAATCCGGGCGAGGGAGAGCAGTACTTC,CASSPRGNPGEGEQYF
-,TRBV15,-,TRBJ2-7,TGTGCCACCAGCAGAGATAGGCAGGGCTACGAGCAGTACTTC,CATSRDRQGYEQYF
-,TRBV28,TRBD1,TRBJ2-6,TGTGCCAGCAGTTTATGGATGACAGGGTCCTCTGGGGCCAACGTCCTGACTTTC,CASSLWMTGSSGANVLTF
-,TRBV7-3,-,TRBJ2-5,TGTGCCAGCAGCCTTCAGGGGTCGGGGGGAGAGACCCAGTACTTC,CASSLQGSGGETQYF
-,TRBV5-6,-,TRBJ1-6,TGTGCCAGCAGCTTGGTGGAGGGGGGGGGTAATTCACCCCTCCACTTT,CASSLVEGGGNSPLHF
-,TRBV11-2,-,TRBJ2-6,TGTGCCAGCAGCTTACCCAGGACAGCTTCTGGGGCCAACGTCCTGACTTTC,CASSLPRTASGANVLTF
-,TRBV6-5,-,TRBJ2-7,TGTGCCAGCAGAACAGGGATCGGGTACGAGCAGTACTTC,CASRTGIGYEQYF
-,TRBV19,TRBD2,TRBJ2-2,TGTGCCAGTGCTAGACTAGCGGGAGGGTCGAACACCGGGGAGCTGTTTTTT,CASARLAGGSNTGELFF
-,TRBV6-5,-,TRBJ2-1,TGTGCCAGCAGCACGCGCGGGTACCGGGTCGCGGAGCAGTTCTTC,CASSTRGYRVAEQFF
once,TRBV11-1,-,TRBJ1-3,TGTGCCAGCAGCCTCCAACGGGGATCGGGAAACACCATATATTTT,CASSLQRGSGNTIYF
-,TRBV19,TRBD2,TRBJ2-1,TGTGCCAGTAGGTCTAGCGGCCACAATGAGCAGTTCTTC,CASRSSGHNEQFF
once,TRBV18,-,TRBJ1-4,TGTGCCAGCTCACCAAACAGCCCTATTAATGAAAAACTGTTTTTT,CASSPNSPINEKLFF
-,TRBV6-4,TRBD2,TRBJ2-1,TGTGCCAGCAGTTCAGAGGCCAGCGGGAGGATCGATCGCGGTGAGCAGTTCTTC,CASSSEASGRIDRGEQFF
-,TRBV27,TRBD2,TRBJ2-3,TGTGCCAGCAGTCCTCTCCCTCTAGCGGGAGGCACAGATACGCAGTATTTT,CASSPLPLAGGTDTQYF
-,TRBV6-2/TRBV6-3,-,TRBJ1-2,TGTGCCAGCAGTTACTCGGCCTATGGCTACACCTTC,CASSYSAYGYTF
-,TRBV5-1,TRBD1,TRBJ2-5,TGCGCCAGCAGCTACTGGACAGGGCCCCAAGAGACCCAGTACTTC,CASSYWTGPQETQYF
-,TRBV6-5,-,TRBJ2-7,TGTGCCAGCAGTTACTCGGGAGCAGCACCAGAGTACGAGCAGTACTTC,CASSYSGAAPEYEQYF
-,TRBV30,-,TRBJ2-7,TGTGCCGGTAGGAGCGAGCAGTACTTC,CAGRSEQYF
once,TRBV11-2,-,TRBJ2-1,TGTGCCAGCAGCTCGTTTCGGGGAAGGTACAATGAGCAGTTCTTC,CASSSFRGRYNEQFF
-,TRBV28,TRBD2,TRBJ2-7,TGTGCCAGCCTCAGTTTAGCGGGAGGGTTTAGGTCCTACGAGCAGTACTTC,CASLSLAGGFRSYEQYF
-,TRBV6-5,-,TRBJ1-3,TGTGCCAGCAGTTACCGCAGATGGCCTGGAAACACCATATATTTT,CASSYRRWPGNTIYF
few,TRBV29-1,TRBD2,TRBJ2-1,TGCAGCGTTGGGGCTAGCGGGATTGGGGACAATGAGCAGTTCTTC,CSVGASGIGDNEQFF
once,TRBV21-1,-,TRBJ2-1,TGTGCCAGCAGGGGACTAGCGGGAAGGGATGAGCAGTTCTTC,CASRGLAGRDEQFF
-,TRBV28,TRBD1,TRBJ1-2,TGTGCCAGCAGTCCAAATACAGGGGTAGGCTACACCTTC,CASSPNTGVGYTF
-,TRBV3-1/TRBV3-2,-,TRBJ2-1,TGTGCCAGCAGCCTAGGGGCCGGTGAGCAGTTCTTC,CASSLGAGEQFF